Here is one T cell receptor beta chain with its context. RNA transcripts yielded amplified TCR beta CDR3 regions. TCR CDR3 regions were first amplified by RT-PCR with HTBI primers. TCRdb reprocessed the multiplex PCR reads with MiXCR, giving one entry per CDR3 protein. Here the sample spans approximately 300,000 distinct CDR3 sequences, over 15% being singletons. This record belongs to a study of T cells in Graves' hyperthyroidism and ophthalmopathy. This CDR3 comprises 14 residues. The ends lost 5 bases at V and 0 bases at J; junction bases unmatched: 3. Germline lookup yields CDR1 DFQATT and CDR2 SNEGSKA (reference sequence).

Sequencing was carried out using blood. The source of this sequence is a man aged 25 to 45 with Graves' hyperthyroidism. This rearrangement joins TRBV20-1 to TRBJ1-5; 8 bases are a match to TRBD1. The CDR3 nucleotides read TGCAGTGCTCGGACAGGGCATAGCAATCAGCCCCAGCATTTT. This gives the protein CSARTGHSNQPQHF.